These 30 T cell receptor beta chains share one sample of origin, sequenced in a study of cytotoxic CD8 clonotypes in ibrutinib-treated CLL. Profiling relied on immunoSEQ multiplex PCR, and the TCRdb table lists in-frame clones only, not all of them. Altogether roughly 200,000 clones are present, 79% being singletons, with the ten largest covering 9.5% to 12%. Sequences were derived from PBMCs, sampled after 12 months of ibrutinib treatment. The source is a human donor with chronic lymphocytic leukemia.

The chain uses TRBV25-1 and TRBJ2-7; D may match TRBD1 or TRBD2 (5 bases each). Trimming cost V 7 bases and J 3 bases, with 16 bases left between them. The germline V gene has CDR1 MGHDK and CDR2 SYGVNS. The CDR3 is 14 amino acids. The CDR3 reads CASKNQGVFYEQYF. For the CDR3, the DNA is TGTGCCAGCAAGAACCAGGGAGTCTTCTACGAGCAGTACTTC.

The rearrangement links TRBV9 to TRBJ2-4; D possibly corresponds to TRBD2 (7 bases). The CDR3 contains 16 residues. Germline values: CDR1 SGDLS, CDR2 YYNGEE. Deletions cut 3 bases from V and 3 bases from J, with 16 bases between. This CDR3 reads CASSDARGGGKNIQYF. Here the CDR3 DNA reads TGTGCCAGCAGCGACGCTAGGGGGGGTGGCAAAAACATTCAGTACTTC.

The chain links TRBV28 to TRBJ1-5; D call uncertain. V dropped 11 bases and J dropped 2 bases, with 13 bases sitting between them. Looked up from germline, CDR1 is MDHEN and CDR2 is SYDVKM. The CDR3 has 13 amino acids. The CDR3 region has the DNA TGTGCCGGAGGCCCAGGAGGCAATCAGCCCCAGCATTTT. This encodes CAGGPGGNQPQHF. The full variable domain, completed using reference TRBV28 and TRBJ1-5, is DVKVTQSSRYLVKRTGEKVFLECVQDMDHENMFWYRQDPGLGLRLIYFSYDVKMKEKGDIPEGYSVSREKKERFSLILESASTNQTSMYLCAGGPGGNQPQHFGDGTRLSIL.

The chain recombines TRBV19 with TRBJ1-1; D perhaps matches TRBD1 (5 bases). Germline-derived CDR1 and CDR2 are LNHDA and SQIVND (reference sequence). The ends were cut back, 0 bases at V and 8 bases at J, with 13 bases in the middle. CDR3 size: 14 residues. CDR3 nucleotides: TGTGCCAGTAGTATAGAACCAGGGTTCACCGAAGCTTTCTTT. Protein sequence: CASSIEPGFTEAFF.

This clone has only a few counts. V usage is TRBV7-8 and J usage is TRBJ2-7, with D possibly TRBD2 on 5 matching bases. The CDR3 loop spans 14 amino acids. Trimming removed 5 bases from V and 2 bases from J, with 13 bases in between. Germline values: CDR1 SGHVS, CDR2 FQNEAQ. The DNA of the CDR3 is TGTGCCAGCAGCCCGCGACTACCGACCTACGAGCAGTACTTC. It yields the protein CASSPRLPTYEQYF.

The gene calls are TRBV7-3 and TRBJ1-1, with TRBD1 matching over 7 bases. Germline CDR1 is SGHTA and CDR2 is FQGTGA. V trimming: 4 bases; J trimming: 3 bases; junction bases outside the gene matches: 8. This CDR3 spans 15 amino acids. CDR3 DNA sequence: TGTGCCAGCAGCTCGAGACAGGGAAGTGACACTGAAGCTTTCTTT. Translated: CASSSRQGSDTEAFF.

The V call is TRBV19, the J call TRBJ2-7; tentative D call: TRBD2 (7 bases). CDR1 and CDR2 (germline): LNHDA, SQIVND (reference sequence). CDR3 length: 13 amino acids. The V end lost 8 bases, the J end lost 5 bases, and 16 bases lay between the germline ends. The CDR3 loop is CASRAGALHEQYF. The CDR3 nucleotides read TGTGCCAGTCGTGCGGGGGCGCTGCACGAGCAGTACTTC.

The chain joins TRBV19 to TRBJ2-7, with a possible D match to TRBD1 (5 bases). The CDR3 has 13 residues. V was clipped by 5 bases and J by 1 base, with 9 bases between them. Germline loops: CDR1 LNHDA, CDR2 SQIVND (reference sequence). CDR3 sequence (DNA): TGTGCCAGTAGTTGGGGCAGGTCCTACGAGCAGTACTTC. Protein sequence: CASSWGRSYEQYF.

The chain is built from TRBV9 and TRBJ2-3, with 12 bases lining up with TRBD2. Germline V gene sequence: CDR1 SGDLS, CDR2 YYNGEE. The CDR3 has 18 residues. The junction had 7 bases not matched to a gene; V was cut back by 0 bases and J by 2 bases. The CDR3 DNA follows: TGTGCCAGCAGCGTAGGTCTAGCGGGGGGGCCGTACACAGATACGCAGTATTTT. Its protein product is CASSVGLAGGPYTDTQYF.

This rearrangement joins TRBV29-1 to TRBJ2-7, with TRBD2 matching 10 bases. The trim removed 4 bases at V and 4 bases at J, leaving 7 bases unmatched. The CDR3 runs 14 residues. Germline V gives CDR1 SQVTM, CDR2 ANQGSEA. Here the CDR3 DNA reads TGCAGCGTTGTGGCTAGCGGGAGTGGGTACGAGCAGTACTTC. Its protein product is CSVVASGSGYEQYF.

J is TRBJ1-2 and V is TRBV7-9, with 7 bases matching TRBD1. Germline CDR1 SEHNR, CDR2 FQNEAQ (reference sequence). J was trimmed by 8 bases and V by 5 bases; bases with no gene match: 5. This CDR3 is built from 12 residues. CDR3 sequence reads: CASSPGQAGYTF. The CDR3, as DNA: TGTGCCAGCAGCCCTGGACAGGCGGGCTACACCTTC.

The chain employs TRBV30 and TRBJ2-7, with 13 bases identical to TRBD2. V trimming: 2 bases; J trimming: 1 base; junction bases outside the gene matches: 5. This CDR3 contains 16 residues. Germline CDR1 and CDR2: GTSNPN and SVGIG (reference sequence). Written as DNA, the CDR3 is TGTGCCTGGAGTCGTGGACTAGCGGGGGATTCCTACGAGCAGTACTTC. Amino acids: CAWSRGLAGDSYEQYF.

The V gene is TRBV28, the J gene TRBJ2-7, with D uncertain. The CDR3 contains 15 residues. The germline V gene has CDR1 MDHEN and CDR2 SYDVKM. Trimming took off 3 bases at V and 0 bases at J, with 12 bases between the two ends. The CDR3 region is CASSLYRQLSYEQYF. Here the CDR3 DNA reads TGTGCCAGCAGTTTGTATAGGCAACTCTCCTACGAGCAGTACTTC.

V and J are TRBV27 and TRBJ2-3; 8 nucleotides align to TRBD2. The germline CDR1 and CDR2 sequences are MNHEY and SMNVEV (reference sequence). With V trimmed by 7 bases and J by 4 bases, 1 base remained unmatched. The CDR3 is 12 residues long. CDR3 loop: CASNGGADTQYF. As DNA, the CDR3 is TGTGCCAGCAACGGGGGGGCAGATACGCAGTATTTT.

The chain joins TRBV15 to TRBJ2-1; the D gene is possibly TRBD2 (6 bases). The V gene lost 7 bases and the J gene lost 7 bases, with 17 bases spanning the gap. This CDR3 region has 14 residues. Germline V gives CDR1 LNHNV, CDR2 YYDKDF (reference sequence). The CDR3 coding sequence is TGTGCCACCACGGAGGTGGGAGGCAGGAATGAGCAGTTCTTC. Its protein is CATTEVGGRNEQFF.

This chain links TRBV5-5 with TRBJ2-4; the D is unclear. CDR3 size: 17 residues. Trimming removed 0 bases from V and 0 bases from J, with 13 bases in between. Germline loops: CDR1 SGHKS, CDR2 YYEKEE (reference sequence). CDR3 nucleotides: TGTGCCAGCAGCTTGGGCCCCCCCCCATTAGCCAAAAACATTCAGTACTTC. Its protein product is CASSLGPPPLAKNIQYF.

This clone was seen just once. This chain connects TRBV6-5 to TRBJ2-7; the match to TRBD1 covers 10 bases. Per the germline V gene, CDR1 is MNHEY and CDR2 is SVGAGI. J gave up 3 bases and V 0 bases, and 5 bases lay outside the gene matches. CDR3 length: 16 amino acids. CDR3 loop: CASSYSTGDRGYEQYF. CDR3 coding DNA: TGTGCCAGCAGTTACTCCACGGGGGACAGGGGCTACGAGCAGTACTTC.

This clone was detected only once. The chain uses TRBV5-1 and TRBJ2-7, with a tentative D call TRBD2 (7 bases). V dropped 8 bases and J dropped 6 bases, with 18 bases sitting between them. Germline lookup yields CDR1 SGHRS and CDR2 YFSETQ. The CDR3 contains 13 residues. The CDR3 nucleotides read TGCGCCAGTTCCGGGGGGCGGTCGGGCGAGCAGTACTTC. This codes for CASSGGRSGEQYF.

The rearrangement uses TRBV5-1 and TRBJ2-7; 7 bases line up with TRBD2. This CDR3 region has 13 residues. Germline loops: CDR1 SGHRS, CDR2 YFSETQ. Germline trimming cut 5 bases from V and 2 bases from J; bases unmatched to any gene: 4. CDR3: CASSTGGPYEQYF. CDR3 bases: TGCGCCAGCAGTACGGGAGGTCCCTACGAGCAGTACTTC.

This chain links TRBV2 with TRBJ2-4; D gene ambiguous. Trimming stripped 5 bases from V and 1 base from J, with 15 bases between. The CDR3 has 16 residues. CDR1 SNHLY and CDR2 FYNNEI come from the germline V gene. CDR3 loop: CASSSMGERAKNIQYF. CDR3 coding DNA: TGTGCCAGCAGTAGTATGGGCGAACGTGCCAAAAACATTCAGTACTTC.

The J gene is TRBJ2-7, the V gene TRBV5-8; 9 nucleotides align to TRBD2. CDR1 and CDR2 from the germline V gene are SGHTS and YDEGEE. V trimming: 1 base; J trimming: 2 bases; junction bases outside the gene matches: 4. The CDR3 has 15 amino acids. The CDR3 DNA follows: TGTGCCAGCAGCTTGTACGCGGGGGGGCCCTACGAGCAGTACTTC. It specifies CASSLYAGGPYEQYF.

J is TRBJ1-2 and V is TRBV13; D is perhaps TRBD1 (5 bases). Germline V lookup: CDR1 PRHDT, CDR2 FYEKMQ (reference sequence). Between the trimmed V and J ends, which lost 6 bases and 4 bases, there was a span of 24 bases. The CDR3 loop spans 17 amino acids. CDR3 residues: CASSWRDPQTRSYGYTF. The CDR3 region has the DNA TGTGCCAGCAGTTGGCGGGACCCCCAAACGAGAAGCTATGGCTACACCTTC. Supplemented by reference TRBV13 and TRBJ1-2, the full variable domain reads AAGVIQSPRHLIKEKRETATLKCYPIPRHDTVYWYQQGPGQDPQFLISFYEKMQSDKGSIPDRFSAQQFSDYHSELNMSSLELGDSALYFCASSWRDPQTRSYGYTFGSGTRLTVV.

The rearrangement uses TRBV30 and TRBJ1-5, with D unresolved. The CDR3 runs 12 residues. The V gene's germline CDR1 is GTSNPN and CDR2 SVGIG (reference sequence). V was cut by 5 bases and J by 4 bases, with 9 bases left in between. The CDR3 sequence is CAWGAPNQPQHF. The DNA of the CDR3 is TGTGCCTGGGGAGCCCCAAATCAGCCCCAGCATTTT.

This rearrangement joins TRBV19 to TRBJ1-1; D uncertain. The germline V and J ends were trimmed by 8 bases and 1 base, with 8 bases remaining between them. Germline V gives CDR1 LNHDA, CDR2 SQIVND (reference sequence). The CDR3 is 12 amino acids. DNA for the CDR3: TGTGCCAGTCAGGTAGGGAACACTGAAGCTTTCTTT. Its protein is CASQVGNTEAFF.

V usage is TRBV6-1 and J usage is TRBJ1-5, with 7 bases lining up with TRBD1. J gave up 3 bases and V 4 bases, and 6 bases lay outside the gene matches. CDR1 and CDR2 (germline): MNHNS, SASEGT. The length of the CDR3 is 15 residues. The CDR3 region has the DNA TGTGCCAGCAGTGTGACAGGGCCCCACAATCAGCCCCAGCATTTT. It translates to CASSVTGPHNQPQHF.

Comment on this clone: The junction differs from germline at one of its ends, possibly a read error. The chain is built from TRBV9 and TRBJ2-1; D perhaps matches TRBD2 (7 bases). The CDR3 spans 13 residues. CDR1 SGDLS and CDR2 YYNGEE come from the germline V gene. The CDR3: CASSPMGEGRGVF. In nucleotides, the CDR3 is TGTGCCAGCAGCCCCATGGGGGAGGGCAGGGGAGTCTTC.

This clone was picked up one time. The V call is TRBV9, the J call TRBJ1-1; no firm D call. Trimming removed 5 bases at V and 1 base at J, with 18 bases between. The CDR3 extends over 16 amino acids. Germline CDR1 and CDR2: SGDLS and YYNGEE. The CDR3 DNA reads TGTGCCAGCAGTACCAACCTCTGGGGAGGGAACACTGAAGCTTTCTTT. It translates to CASSTNLWGGNTEAFF.

As for this clone: The same CDR3 is also encoded by other DNA sequences in this sample. The chain combines TRBV6-5 with TRBJ2-7; D is uncertain. V lost 0 bases, J lost 0 bases, and 9 bases lay in between. From germline, CDR1 is MNHEY and CDR2 SVGAGI. The CDR3 is 15 residues long. CDR3 DNA sequence: TGTGCCAGCAGTTACTCGGGTCAGAGCTCCTACGAGCAGTACTTC. It codes for CASSYSGQSSYEQYF.

The V and J genes are TRBV5-4 and TRBJ2-5, with D possibly being TRBD1 or TRBD2 (5 bases each). Germline values: CDR1 SGHNT, CDR2 YYREEE (reference sequence). Trimming shortened V by 4 bases and J by 1 base, and 11 bases separated the two germline ends. The CDR3 has 14 residues. CDR3 sequence reads: CASSMTGRQETQYF. The CDR3 DNA sequence: TGTGCCAGCAGCATGACGGGACGCCAAGAGACCCAGTACTTC.

This clone came up a few times. The chain has TRBV19 and TRBJ1-2; D not certain. V was trimmed by 3 bases and J by 1 base, leaving 9 bases between them. CDR1 is LNHDA, CDR2 SQIVND, per germline (reference sequence). There are 14 residues in the CDR3. The CDR3 region is CASSIRTVNYGYTF. The CDR3 DNA is TGTGCCAGTAGTATTCGTACAGTTAACTATGGCTACACCTTC. Full variable domain (rest looked up from reference TRBV19 and TRBJ1-2): DGGITQSPKYLFRKEGQNVTLSCEQNLNHDAMYWYRQDPGQGLRLIYYSQIVNDFQKGDIAEGYSVSREKKESFPLTVTSAQKNPTAFYLCASSIRTVNYGYTFGSGTRLTVV.